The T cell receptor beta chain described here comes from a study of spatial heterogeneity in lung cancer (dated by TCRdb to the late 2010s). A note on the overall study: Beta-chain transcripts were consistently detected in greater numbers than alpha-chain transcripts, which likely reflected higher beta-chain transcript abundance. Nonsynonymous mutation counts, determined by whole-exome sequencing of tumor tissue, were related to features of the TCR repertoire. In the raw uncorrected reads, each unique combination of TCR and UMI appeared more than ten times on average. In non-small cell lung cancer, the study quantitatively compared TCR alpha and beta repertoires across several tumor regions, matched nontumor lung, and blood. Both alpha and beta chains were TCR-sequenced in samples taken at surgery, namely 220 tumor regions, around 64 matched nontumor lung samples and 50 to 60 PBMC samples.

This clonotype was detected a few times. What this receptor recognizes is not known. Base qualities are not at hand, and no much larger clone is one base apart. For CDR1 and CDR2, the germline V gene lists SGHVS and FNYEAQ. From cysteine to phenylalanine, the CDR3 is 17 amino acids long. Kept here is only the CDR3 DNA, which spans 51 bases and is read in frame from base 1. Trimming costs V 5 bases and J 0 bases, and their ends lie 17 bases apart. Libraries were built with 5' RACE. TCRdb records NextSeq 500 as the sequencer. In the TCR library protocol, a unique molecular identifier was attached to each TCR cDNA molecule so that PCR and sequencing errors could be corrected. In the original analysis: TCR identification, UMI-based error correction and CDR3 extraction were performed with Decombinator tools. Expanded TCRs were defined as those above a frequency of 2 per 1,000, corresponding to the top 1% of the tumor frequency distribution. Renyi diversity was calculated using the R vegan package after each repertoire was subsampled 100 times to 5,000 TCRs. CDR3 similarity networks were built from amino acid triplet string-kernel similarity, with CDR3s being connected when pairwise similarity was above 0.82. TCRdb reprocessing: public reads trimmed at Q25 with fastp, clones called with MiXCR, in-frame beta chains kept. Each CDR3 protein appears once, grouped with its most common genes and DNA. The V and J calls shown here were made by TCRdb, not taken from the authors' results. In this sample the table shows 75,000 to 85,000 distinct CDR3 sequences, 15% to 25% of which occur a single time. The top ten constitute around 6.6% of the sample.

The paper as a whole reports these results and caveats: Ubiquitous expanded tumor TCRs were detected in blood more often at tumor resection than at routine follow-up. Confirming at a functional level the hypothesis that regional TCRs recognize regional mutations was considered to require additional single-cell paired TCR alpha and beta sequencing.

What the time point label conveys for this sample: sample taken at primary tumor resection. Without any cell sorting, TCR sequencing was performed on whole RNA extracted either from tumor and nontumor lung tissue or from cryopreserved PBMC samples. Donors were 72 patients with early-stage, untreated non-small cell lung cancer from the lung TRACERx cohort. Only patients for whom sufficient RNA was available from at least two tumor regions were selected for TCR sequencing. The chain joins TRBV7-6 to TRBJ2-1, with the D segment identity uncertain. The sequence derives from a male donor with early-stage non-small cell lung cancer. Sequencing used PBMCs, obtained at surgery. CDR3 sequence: CASSPRRGPSSYNEQFF. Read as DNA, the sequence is TGTGCCAGCAGCCCCCGGAGAGGTCCGAGCTCCTACAATGAGCAGTTCTTC.